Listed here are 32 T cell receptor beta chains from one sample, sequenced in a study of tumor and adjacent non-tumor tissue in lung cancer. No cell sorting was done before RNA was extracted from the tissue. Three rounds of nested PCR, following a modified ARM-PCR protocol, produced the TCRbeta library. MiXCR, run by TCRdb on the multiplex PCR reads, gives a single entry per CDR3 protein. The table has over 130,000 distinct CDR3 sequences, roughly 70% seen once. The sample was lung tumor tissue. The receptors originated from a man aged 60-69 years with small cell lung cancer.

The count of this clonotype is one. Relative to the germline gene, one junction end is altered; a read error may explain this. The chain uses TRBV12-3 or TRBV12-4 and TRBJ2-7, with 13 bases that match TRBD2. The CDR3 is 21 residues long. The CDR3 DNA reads TGTGTCAGCAGTTTAAGGAGTGGGACAGGACTAGCGGGAGCTCGGACCTACGAGCAGTACTTC. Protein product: CVSSLRSGTGLAGARTYEQYF.

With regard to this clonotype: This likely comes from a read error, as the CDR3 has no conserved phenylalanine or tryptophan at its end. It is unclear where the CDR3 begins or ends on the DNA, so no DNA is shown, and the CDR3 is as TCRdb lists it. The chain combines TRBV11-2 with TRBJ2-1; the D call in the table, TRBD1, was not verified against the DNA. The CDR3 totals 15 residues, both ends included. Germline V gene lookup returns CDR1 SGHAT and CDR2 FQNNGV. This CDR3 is CASSFSRAPAGELFL.

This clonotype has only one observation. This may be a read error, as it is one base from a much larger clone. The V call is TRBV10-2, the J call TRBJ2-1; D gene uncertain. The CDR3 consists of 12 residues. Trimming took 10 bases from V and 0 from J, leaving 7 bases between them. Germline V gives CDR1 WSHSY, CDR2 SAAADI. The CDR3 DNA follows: TGCGCCATCTGCGGCTCCTACAATGAGCAGTTCTTC. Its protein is CAICGSYNEQFF.

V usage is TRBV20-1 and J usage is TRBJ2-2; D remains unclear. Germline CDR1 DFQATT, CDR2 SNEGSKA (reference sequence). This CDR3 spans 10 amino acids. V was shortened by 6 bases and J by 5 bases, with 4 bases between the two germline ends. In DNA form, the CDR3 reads TGCAGTGCCATAACCGGGGAGCTGTTTTTT. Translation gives CSAITGELFF.

The CDR3 DNA reads TGTGCCAGCAGTTTTTATTTGGACAGGGTGGGGAATGAGCAGTTCTTC. Its translation is CASSFYLDRVGNEQFF. This chain joins TRBV12-3 or TRBV12-4 and TRBJ2-1; 8 bases match TRBD1. V dropped 3 bases and J dropped 7; count of bases not matched to a gene: 11. CDR3 size: 16 residues.

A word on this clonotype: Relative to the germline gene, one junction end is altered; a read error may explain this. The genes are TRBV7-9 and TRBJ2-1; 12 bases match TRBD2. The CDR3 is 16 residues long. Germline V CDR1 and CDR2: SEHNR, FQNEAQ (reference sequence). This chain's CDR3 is CASSSGTSGYYNEEFF. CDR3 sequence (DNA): TGTGCCAGCAGCTCAGGGACTAGCGGGTACTACAATGAGGAGTTCTTC.

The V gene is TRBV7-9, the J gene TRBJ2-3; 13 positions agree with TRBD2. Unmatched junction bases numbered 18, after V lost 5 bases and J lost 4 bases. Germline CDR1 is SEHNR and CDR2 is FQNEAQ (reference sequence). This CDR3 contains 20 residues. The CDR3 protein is CASSPTVLAGGTGVPDTQYF. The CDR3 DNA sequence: TGTGCCAGCAGCCCGACCGTACTAGCGGGAGGGACCGGGGTCCCAGATACGCAGTATTTT.

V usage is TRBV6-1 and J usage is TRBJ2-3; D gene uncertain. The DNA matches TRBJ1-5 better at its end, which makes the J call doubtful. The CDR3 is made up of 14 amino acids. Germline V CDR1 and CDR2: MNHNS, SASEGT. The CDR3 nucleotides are TGTGCCAGCTCCTGGGAAATCGGCACAGATACGCAGCATTTT. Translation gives CASSWEIGTDTQHF.

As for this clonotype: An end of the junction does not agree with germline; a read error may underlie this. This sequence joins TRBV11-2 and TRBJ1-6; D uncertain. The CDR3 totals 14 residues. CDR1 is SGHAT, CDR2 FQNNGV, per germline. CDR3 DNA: TGTGTCAGCGGCGACGCCCCATATAATTCACCCCTCCACTTT. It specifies CVSGDAPYNSPLHF.

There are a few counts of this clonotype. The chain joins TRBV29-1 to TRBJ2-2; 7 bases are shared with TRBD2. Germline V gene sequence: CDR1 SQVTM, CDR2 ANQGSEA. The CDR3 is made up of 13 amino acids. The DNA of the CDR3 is TGCGTCGTTTGGGACTATCAGACCGGGGAGCTGTTTTTT. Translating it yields CVVWDYQTGELFF.

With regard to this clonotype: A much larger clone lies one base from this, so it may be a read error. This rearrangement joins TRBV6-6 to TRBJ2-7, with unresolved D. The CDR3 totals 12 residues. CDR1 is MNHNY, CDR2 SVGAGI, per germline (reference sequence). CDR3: CASNGVLDDQYF. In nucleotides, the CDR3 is TGTGCCAGCAATGGGGTCTTGGACGATCAGTACTTC.

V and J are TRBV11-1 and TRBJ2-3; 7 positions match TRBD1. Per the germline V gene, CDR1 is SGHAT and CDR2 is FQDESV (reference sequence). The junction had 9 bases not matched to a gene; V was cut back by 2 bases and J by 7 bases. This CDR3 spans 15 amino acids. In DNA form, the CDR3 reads TGTGCCAGCAGCTTATCGACAGGGTTTTCAAATACGCAGTATTTT. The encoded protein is CASSLSTGFSNTQYF.

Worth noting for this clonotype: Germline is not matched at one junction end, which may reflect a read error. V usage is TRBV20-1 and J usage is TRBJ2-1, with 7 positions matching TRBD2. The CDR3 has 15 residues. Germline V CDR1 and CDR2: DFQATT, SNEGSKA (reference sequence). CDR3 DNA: TGCAGTGCTAGGTTCACGGGAGGCTCCCACAATGAGCAGTTCTTC. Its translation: CSARFTGGSHNEQFF.

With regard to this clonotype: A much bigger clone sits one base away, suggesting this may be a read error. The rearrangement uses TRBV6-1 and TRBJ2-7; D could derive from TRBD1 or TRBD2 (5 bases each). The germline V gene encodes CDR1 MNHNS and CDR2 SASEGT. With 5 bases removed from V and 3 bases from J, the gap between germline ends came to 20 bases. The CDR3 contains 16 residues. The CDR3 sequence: CASSLQAGCRGYEQYF. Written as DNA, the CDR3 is TGTGCCAGCAGTTTACAGGCGGGTTGTAGGGGCTACGAGCAGTACTTC.

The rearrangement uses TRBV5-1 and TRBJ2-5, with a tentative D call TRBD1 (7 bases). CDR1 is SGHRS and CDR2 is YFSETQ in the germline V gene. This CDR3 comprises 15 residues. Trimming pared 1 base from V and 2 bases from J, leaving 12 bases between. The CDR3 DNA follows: TGCGCCAGCAGCTTGTGGGGGGACAGACAAGAGACCCAGTACTTC. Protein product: CASSLWGDRQETQYF.

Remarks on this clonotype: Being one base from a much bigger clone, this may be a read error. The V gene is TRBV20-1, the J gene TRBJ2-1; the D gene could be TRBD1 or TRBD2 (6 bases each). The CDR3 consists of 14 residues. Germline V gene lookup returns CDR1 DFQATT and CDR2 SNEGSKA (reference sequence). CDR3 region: CSASDNREDNEQLF. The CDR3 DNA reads TGCAGTGCTAGCGATAACAGGGAGGACAATGAGCAGCTCTTC.

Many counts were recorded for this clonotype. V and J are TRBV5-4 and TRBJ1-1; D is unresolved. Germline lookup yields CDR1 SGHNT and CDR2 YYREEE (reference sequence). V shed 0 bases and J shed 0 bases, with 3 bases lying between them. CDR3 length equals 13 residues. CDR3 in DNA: TGTGCCAGCAGCTTGGATGTGAACACTGAAGCTTTCTTT. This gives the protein CASSLDVNTEAFF.

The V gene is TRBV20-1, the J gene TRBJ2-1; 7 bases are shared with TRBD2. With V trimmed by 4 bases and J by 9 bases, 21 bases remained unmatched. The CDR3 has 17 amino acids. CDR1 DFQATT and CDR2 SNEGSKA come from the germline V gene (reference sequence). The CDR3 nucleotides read TGCAGTGCTATAGATTCAGAGAGGATCGGGGGGAGCGGTGAGCAGTTCTTC. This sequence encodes CSAIDSERIGGSGEQFF.

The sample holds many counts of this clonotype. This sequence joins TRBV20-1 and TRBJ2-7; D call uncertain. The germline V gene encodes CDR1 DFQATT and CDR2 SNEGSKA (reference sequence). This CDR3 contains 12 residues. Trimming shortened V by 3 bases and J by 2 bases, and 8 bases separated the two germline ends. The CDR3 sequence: CSARSGAYEQYF. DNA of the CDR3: TGCAGTGCTAGGTCCGGAGCCTACGAGCAGTACTTC.

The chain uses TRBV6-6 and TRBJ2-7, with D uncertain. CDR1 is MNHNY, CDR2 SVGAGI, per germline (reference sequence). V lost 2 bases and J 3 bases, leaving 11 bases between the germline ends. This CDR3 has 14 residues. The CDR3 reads CASSYEKGFYEQYV. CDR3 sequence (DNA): TGTGCCAGCAGTTACGAGAAGGGCTTCTACGAGCAGTACGTC.

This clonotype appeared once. CDR3 nucleotide sequence: TGTGCCAGCAGGTACAGGATGAACACTGAAGCTTTCTTT. Translation gives CASRYRMNTEAFF. The rearrangement joins TRBV6-1 to TRBJ1-1; TRBD1 might be the D (5 bases). The CDR3 is made up of 13 amino acids. With 6 bases removed from V and 0 bases from J, the gap between germline ends came to 8 bases. Germline V gene lookup returns CDR1 MNHNS and CDR2 SASEGT.

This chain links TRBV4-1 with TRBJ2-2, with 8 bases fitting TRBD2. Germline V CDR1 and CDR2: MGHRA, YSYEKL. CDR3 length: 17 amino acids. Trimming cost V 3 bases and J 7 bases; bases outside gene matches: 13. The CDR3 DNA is TGCGCCAGCAGCCACCCCATCTCGGGGGGGGTCGACGGGGAGCTGTTTTTT. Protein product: CASSHPISGGVDGELFF.

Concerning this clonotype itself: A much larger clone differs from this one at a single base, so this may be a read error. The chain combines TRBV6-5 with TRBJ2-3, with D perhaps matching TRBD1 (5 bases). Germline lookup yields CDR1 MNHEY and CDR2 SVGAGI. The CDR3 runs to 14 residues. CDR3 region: CASSPRGHTNTQYF. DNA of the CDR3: TGTGCCAGCAGCCCCCGTGGACACACAAATACGCAGTATTTT.

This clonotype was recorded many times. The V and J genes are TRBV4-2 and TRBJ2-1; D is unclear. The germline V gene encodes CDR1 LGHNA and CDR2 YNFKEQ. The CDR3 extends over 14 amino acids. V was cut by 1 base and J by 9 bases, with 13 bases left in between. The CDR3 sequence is CASSQVSRRGEQFF. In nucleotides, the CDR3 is TGTGCCAGCAGCCAAGTCTCCAGGCGAGGTGAGCAGTTCTTC.

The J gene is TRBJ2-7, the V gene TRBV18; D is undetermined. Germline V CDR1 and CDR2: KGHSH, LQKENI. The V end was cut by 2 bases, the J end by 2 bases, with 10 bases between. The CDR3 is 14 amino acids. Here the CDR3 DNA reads TGTGCCAGCTCACCATCTCAGGCCCCCTACGAGCAGTACGTC. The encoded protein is CASSPSQAPYEQYV.

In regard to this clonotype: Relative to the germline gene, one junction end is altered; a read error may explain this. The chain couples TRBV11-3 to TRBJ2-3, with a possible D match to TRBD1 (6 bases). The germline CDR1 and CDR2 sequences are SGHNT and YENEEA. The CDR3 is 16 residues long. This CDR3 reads CASSSVRDRYTGTLYF. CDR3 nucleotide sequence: TGTGCCAGCAGCTCAGTACGTGACAGGTACACAGGTACGCTGTATTTT. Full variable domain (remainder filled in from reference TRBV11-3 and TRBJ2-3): EAGVVQSPRYKIIEKKQPVAFWCNPISGHNTLYWYLQNLGQGPELLIRYENEEAVDDSQLPKDRFSAERLKGVDSTLKIQPAELGDSAVYLCASSSVRDRYTGTLYFGPGTRLTVL.

The CDR3 reads CASSSLVAYNEQFF. In DNA form, the CDR3 reads TGTGCCAGCAGCTCCCTAGTGGCCTACAATGAGCAGTTCTTC. J is TRBJ2-1 and V is TRBV11-2; D uncertain. Germline loops: CDR1 SGHAT, CDR2 FQNNGV. V was pared by 4 bases and J by 2 bases, with 9 bases between. The CDR3 length is 14 residues.

Written as DNA, the CDR3 is TGTGCCAGCACTTATAATCTGGGAAGGGCCGGGGCCAACGTCCTGACTTTC. Its protein is CASTYNLGRAGANVLTF. The rearrangement uses TRBV6-6 and TRBJ2-6; D gene unclear. The V end lost 7 bases, the J end lost 4 bases, and 20 bases lay between the germline ends. Germline lookup yields CDR1 MNHNY and CDR2 SVGAGI (reference sequence). The CDR3 contains 17 residues.

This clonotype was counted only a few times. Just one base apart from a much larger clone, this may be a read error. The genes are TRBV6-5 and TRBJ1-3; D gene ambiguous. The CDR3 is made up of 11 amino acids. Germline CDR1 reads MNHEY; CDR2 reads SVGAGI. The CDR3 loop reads CVTLSGNTIYF. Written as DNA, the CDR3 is TGTGTCACACTATCGGGAAACACCATATATTTT.

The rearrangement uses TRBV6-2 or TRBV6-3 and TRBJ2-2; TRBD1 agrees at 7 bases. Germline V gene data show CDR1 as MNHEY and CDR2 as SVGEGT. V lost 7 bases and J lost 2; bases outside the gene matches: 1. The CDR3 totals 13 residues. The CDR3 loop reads CASNRGNTGELFF. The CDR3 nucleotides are TGTGCCAGCAACAGGGGTAACACCGGGGAGCTGTTTTTT.

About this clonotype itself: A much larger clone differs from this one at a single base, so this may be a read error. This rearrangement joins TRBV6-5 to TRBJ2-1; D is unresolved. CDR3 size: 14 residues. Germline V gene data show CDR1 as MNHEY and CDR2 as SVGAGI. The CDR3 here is CASRFGRHVDEQLF. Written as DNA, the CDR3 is TGTGCCAGCAGGTTTGGGCGCCATGTCGATGAGCAGTTATTC.

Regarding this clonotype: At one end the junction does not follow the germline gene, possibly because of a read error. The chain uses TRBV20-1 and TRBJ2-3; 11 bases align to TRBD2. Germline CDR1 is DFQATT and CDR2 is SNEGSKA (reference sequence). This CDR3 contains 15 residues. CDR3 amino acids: CSAVRISGRADTQYF. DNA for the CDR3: TGCAGTGCCGTCAGGATTAGCGGGAGGGCAGACACGCAGTATTTT.